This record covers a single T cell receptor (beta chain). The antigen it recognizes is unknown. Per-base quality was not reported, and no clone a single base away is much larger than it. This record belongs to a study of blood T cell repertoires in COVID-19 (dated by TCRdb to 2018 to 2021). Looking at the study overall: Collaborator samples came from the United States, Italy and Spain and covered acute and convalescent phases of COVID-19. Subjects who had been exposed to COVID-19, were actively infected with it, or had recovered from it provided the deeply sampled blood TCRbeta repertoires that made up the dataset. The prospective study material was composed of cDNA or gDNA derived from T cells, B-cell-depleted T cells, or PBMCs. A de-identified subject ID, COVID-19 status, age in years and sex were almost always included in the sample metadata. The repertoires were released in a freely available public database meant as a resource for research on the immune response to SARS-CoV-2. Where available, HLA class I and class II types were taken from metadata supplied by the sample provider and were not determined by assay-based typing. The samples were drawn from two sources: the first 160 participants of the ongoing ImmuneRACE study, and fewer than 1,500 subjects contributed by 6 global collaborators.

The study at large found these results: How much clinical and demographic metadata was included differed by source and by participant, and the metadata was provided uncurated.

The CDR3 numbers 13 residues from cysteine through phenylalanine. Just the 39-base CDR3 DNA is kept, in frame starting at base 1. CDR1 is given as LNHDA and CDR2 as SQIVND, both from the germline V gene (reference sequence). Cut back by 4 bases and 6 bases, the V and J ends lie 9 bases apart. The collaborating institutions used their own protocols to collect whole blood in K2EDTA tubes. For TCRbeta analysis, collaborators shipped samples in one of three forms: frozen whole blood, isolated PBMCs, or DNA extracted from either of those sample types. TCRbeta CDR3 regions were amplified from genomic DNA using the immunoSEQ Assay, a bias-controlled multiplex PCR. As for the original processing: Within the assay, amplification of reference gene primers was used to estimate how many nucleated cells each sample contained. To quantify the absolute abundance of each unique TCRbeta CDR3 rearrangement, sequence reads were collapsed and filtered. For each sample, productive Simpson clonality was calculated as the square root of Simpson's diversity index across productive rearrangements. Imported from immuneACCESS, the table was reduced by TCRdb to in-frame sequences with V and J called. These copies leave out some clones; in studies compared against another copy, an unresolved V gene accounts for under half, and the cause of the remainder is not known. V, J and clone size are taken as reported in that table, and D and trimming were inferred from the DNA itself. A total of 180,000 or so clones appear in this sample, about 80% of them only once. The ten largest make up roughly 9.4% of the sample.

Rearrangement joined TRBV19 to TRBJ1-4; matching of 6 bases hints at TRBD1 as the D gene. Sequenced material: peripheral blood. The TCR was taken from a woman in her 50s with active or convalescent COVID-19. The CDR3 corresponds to CASSKGEHEKLFF. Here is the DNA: TGTGCCAGTAGTAAGGGGGAGCATGAAAAACTGTTTTTT.